This record covers a single T cell receptor beta chain. With V trimmed by 6 bases and J by 6 bases, 12 bases remained unmatched. The V gene's germline CDR1 is MDHEN and CDR2 SYDVKM. The CDR3 runs 16 residues. The data were obtained in a study of blood T cell repertoires in COVID-19. Study-level background: PBMCs, B-cell-depleted T cells, or T cells were the source of the cDNA or gDNA that made up the material.

Clones were sequenced by immunoSEQ multiplex PCR, and TCRdb holds only the in-frame ones, with some missing. Among 300,000 or so clones listed, approximately 91% were seen once. J is TRBJ1-4 and V is TRBV28, with 8 bases aligning to TRBD1. Sequencing was carried out using peripheral blood. The receptor was isolated from a woman aged 25 to 45 with COVID-19, enrolled during active disease. The CDR3 reads CASSLSQGGIDEKLFF. The CDR3 nucleotides read TGTGCCAGCAGCCTCTCACAGGGGGGTATCGATGAAAAACTGTTTTTT.